The 18 T cell receptor beta chains below come from one sample, sequenced in a study of OX40 agonist ivuxolimab in advanced cancers. Repertoires were generated with immunoSEQ multiplex PCR, while TCRdb's copy carries only in-frame clones and drops some. The sample yields 45,000 or so clones, around 80% seen once. The sample in question was CD4+ or CD8+ T cells sorted from blood, obtained in a trial of the OX40 agonist ivuxolimab. The receptor set was obtained from an adult with an advanced solid tumor such as melanoma, head and neck, liver or kidney cancer.

This clone appeared once. V and J are TRBV20-1 and TRBJ2-7; no clear D. CDR1 is DFQATT, CDR2 SNEGSKA, per germline (reference sequence). Trimming removed 4 bases at V and 6 bases at J, with 7 bases between. This CDR3 region has 10 residues. For the CDR3, the DNA is TGCAGTGCTATATCGGGCGAGCAGTACTTC. Its protein product is CSAISGEQYF.

The V call is TRBV11-2, the J call TRBJ1-6; TRBD1 matches at 12 bases. The ends lost 5 bases at V and 9 bases at J; junction bases unmatched: 5. CDR3 length: 15 amino acids. Germline V gene sequence: CDR1 SGHAT, CDR2 FQNNGV. Here the CDR3 reads CASSLGQGAGSPLHF. The CDR3 DNA follows: TGTGCCAGCAGCCTGGGACAGGGGGCAGGTTCACCCCTCCACTTT.

This clone was observed a single time. The J gene is TRBJ1-1, the V gene TRBV19; D may be TRBD1 (6 bases). Deletions cut 5 bases from V and 0 bases from J, with 16 bases between. The CDR3 loop spans 16 amino acids. Germline V gene sequence: CDR1 LNHDA, CDR2 SQIVND (reference sequence). The CDR3 nucleotides are TGTGCCAGTAGTCCTGACGGACAGACTTTGAACACTGAAGCTTTCTTT. Translated: CASSPDGQTLNTEAFF.

This clone is a singleton in its sample. The CDR3 is CASSFPPMGPNTGELFF. CDR3 in DNA: TGCGCCAGCAGCTTCCCCCCCATGGGGCCGAACACCGGGGAGCTGTTTTTT. This chain links TRBV5-1 with TRBJ2-2, with a tentative D call TRBD1 (5 bases). The CDR3 has 17 residues. V lost 2 bases and J lost 0, with 14 bases in between. Germline assignment: CDR1 SGHRS and CDR2 YFSETQ.

This clone was seen only a few times. The chain recombines TRBV29-1 with TRBJ1-1, with D unclear. CDR3 size: 9 residues. Trimming cost V 2 bases and J 6 bases, with 1 base left between them. Per germline, CDR1 SQVTM and CDR2 ANQGSEA. The CDR3 DNA sequence: TGCAGCGTTGAATCTGAAGCTTTCTTT. Translating gives CSVESEAFF.

The V gene is TRBV6-6, the J gene TRBJ2-1; D ambiguous. Trimming took 10 bases from V and 6 from J, leaving 16 bases between them. The CDR3 sequence is 13 residues long. Per the germline V gene, CDR1 is MNHNY and CDR2 is SVGAGI (reference sequence). As DNA, the CDR3 is TGTGCCACCAGCGCTTGGGGAACCAATGAGCAGTTCTTC. It is translated as CATSAWGTNEQFF.

Only a few counts were recorded for this clone. The CDR3 loop is CASSPPVTGTHEQYF. The CDR3 DNA sequence: TGTGCCAGCTCACCACCCGTCACAGGGACCCACGAGCAGTACTTC. V and J are TRBV18 and TRBJ2-7, with D possibly matching TRBD1 (6 bases). This CDR3 has 15 amino acids. Trimming stripped 0 bases from V and 5 bases from J, with 14 bases between. CDR1 KGHSH and CDR2 LQKENI come from the germline V gene.

The V and J genes are TRBV11-2 and TRBJ2-2; 8 nucleotides align to TRBD2. The CDR3 loop spans 16 amino acids. J lost 5 bases, V lost 7 bases, and 12 bases had no gene match. Per germline, CDR1 SGHAT and CDR2 FQNNGV. CDR3 nucleotides: TGTGCCAGCACCCGTGGAGCGGGAGTTAGAACCGGGGAGCTGTTTTTT. It is translated as CASTRGAGVRTGELFF.

The V gene is TRBV2, the J gene TRBJ1-3; no reliable D call. The V end lost 7 bases, the J end lost 3 bases, and 7 bases lay between the germline ends. Per germline, CDR1 SNHLY and CDR2 FYNNEI. The CDR3 runs 12 residues. The DNA of the CDR3 is TGTGCCAGCAAAGAAAGTGGAAACACCATATATTTT. This translates into CASKESGNTIYF.

The chain uses TRBV7-9 and TRBJ1-1; 8 bases are shared with TRBD1. The CDR3 sequence is 14 residues long. After removal of 4 bases from V and 7 bases from J, the junction contained 8 bases not matched to a gene. CDR1 and CDR2 (germline): SEHNR, FQNEAQ (reference sequence). CDR3 loop: CASSSDGTGNEAFF. The CDR3 DNA follows: TGTGCCAGCAGCTCCGACGGGACAGGAAATGAAGCTTTCTTT.

J is TRBJ1-2 and V is TRBV6-4; 7 bases fit TRBD1. The CDR3 has 15 residues. Germline trimming cut 2 bases from V and 7 bases from J; bases unmatched to any gene: 10. CDR1 MRHNA and CDR2 SNTAGT come from the germline V gene. CDR3 coding DNA: TGTGCCAGCAGTGACGTCCTTACAGGGGCTGGTGGCTACACCTTC. This encodes CASSDVLTGAGGYTF.

The chain combines TRBV9 with TRBJ2-7, with D possibly being TRBD1 or TRBD2 (5 bases each). The V gene lost 3 bases and the J gene lost 7 bases, with 17 bases spanning the gap. Looked up from germline, CDR1 is SGDLS and CDR2 is YYNGEE. The CDR3 sequence is 14 residues long. CDR3 sequence (DNA): TGTGCCAGCAGCGGAGGGACCGGTCTAATGGAGCAGTACTTC. Its protein is CASSGGTGLMEQYF.

V gene TRBV2 combines with J gene TRBJ2-7; perhaps TRBD2 as D (5 bases). Germline CDR1 and CDR2: SNHLY and FYNNEI. V dropped 2 bases and J dropped 2 bases, with 10 bases sitting between them. The CDR3 is made up of 14 amino acids. CDR3 nucleotides: TGTGCCAGCAGTGAAAGCGGCTGGACCTACGAGCAGTACTTC. Its protein product is CASSESGWTYEQYF.

J is TRBJ1-1 and V is TRBV7-2; D call uncertain. Germline V gene data show CDR1 as SGHTA and CDR2 as FQGNSA. This CDR3 spans 13 amino acids. V dropped 5 bases and J dropped 2 bases, with 9 bases sitting between them. CDR3 in amino acids: CASSLPSNTEAFF. CDR3 DNA: TGTGCCAGCAGCCTACCCAGTAACACTGAAGCTTTCTTT.

This clone has only one observation. The chain recombines TRBV5-1 with TRBJ2-1, with 8 nucleotides matching TRBD2. The length of the CDR3 is 19 residues. Germline assignment: CDR1 SGHRS and CDR2 YFSETQ. The ends lost 1 base at V and 1 base at J; junction bases unmatched: 13. CDR3 nucleotides: TGCGCCAGCAGCTTGACTAGCGGAGGTCCCGACGGTTCCTACAATGAGCAGTTCTTC. It is translated as CASSLTSGGPDGSYNEQFF.

The chain links TRBV5-1 to TRBJ1-1, with D tentatively TRBD1 (5 bases). The CDR3 spans 15 residues. CDR1 and CDR2 (germline): SGHRS, YFSETQ. V lost 1 base to trimming and J lost 1 base, with 11 bases between them. DNA for the CDR3: TGCGCCAGCAGCTTGTCAGGTGGGGGGAACACTGAAGCTTTCTTT. Its protein product is CASSLSGGGNTEAFF.

V usage is TRBV30 and J usage is TRBJ2-6, with 11 positions matching TRBD1. The V gene's germline CDR1 is GTSNPN and CDR2 SVGIG (reference sequence). The CDR3 runs 17 residues. Trimming took 5 bases from V and 5 from J; bases not matched to a gene: 11. The chain's CDR3 is CAWCDGQGAPWANVLTF. For the CDR3, the DNA is TGTGCCTGGTGTGATGGACAGGGGGCGCCCTGGGCCAACGTCCTGACTTTC.

This chain links TRBV19 with TRBJ2-7; 10 bases are shared with TRBD1. CDR3 length: 15 residues. Germline V gene data show CDR1 as LNHDA and CDR2 as SQIVND (reference sequence). The junction had 4 bases not matched to a gene; V was cut back by 3 bases and J by 2 bases. The CDR3, as DNA: TGTGCCAGTAGTATGCGACAGGGGGCAACCTACGAGCAGTACTTC. Translated: CASSMRQGATYEQYF.